This T cell receptor (beta chain) was sequenced in a study of shared clonotypes between healthy human individuals. General study findings and limits: Sampling covered blood only; tissue repertoires likely differ.

Comments on this clone: Antigen specificity is unknown.

CD8 cells regarded as naive lacked CD45RO, were positively chosen for CCR7, and omitted terminally differentiated effector memory CD45RA+ cells. The CDR3 covers 13 residues. Trimming cost V 5 bases and J 0 bases, with 8 bases left between them. Germline V gene lookup returns CDR1 MNHEY and CDR2 SMNVEV (reference sequence). Original processing notes: Owing to the provision of junction-only sequences devoid of quality scores by immunoSEQ, filtering differed. Sequenced by immunoSEQ multiplex PCR; TCRdb stores in-frame clones only, minus some. D and trimming come from the DNA, and the V and J calls and clone size come from that table. The repertoire has 800,000 to 950,000 clones, about 97% of them found once; the top ten carry about 0.25%.

The source is a man aged 25-45 years in good health. The source material was naive CD8+ T cells sorted from blood. V and J are TRBV27 and TRBJ2-7; D is unclear. The CDR3 loop is CASSDPNSYEQYF. The CDR3 DNA follows: TGTGCCAGCAGTGACCCTAACTCCTACGAGCAGTACTTC.